The present entry profiles one T cell receptor beta chain with its context. Relative to the germline gene, one junction end is altered; a read error may explain this. CDR1 is DFQATT, CDR2 SNEGSKA, per germline (reference sequence). This CDR3 contains 14 residues. The data stem from a study of CD8 T cells in Susac syndrome. An input of roughly 0.5 to 1 ug of RNA was subjected to reverse transcription using random hexamers. The CDR3 of TCR beta was amplified by immunoSEQ multiplex PCR across 54 Vbeta and 13 Jbeta. In TCRdb, the immunoSEQ multiplex PCR reads were re-called with MiXCR into one record per CDR3 protein. The sample includes about 120,000 distinct CDR3 sequences, roughly 92% seen only once; the top ten take approximately 0.13%.

This clonotype was obtained from a human donor in good health. The source material was CD8+ T cells from PBMCs. The chain has TRBV20-1 and TRBJ1-2; weak D call: TRBD1 (5 bases). Written as DNA, the CDR3 is TGCAGTGCTAGAGACAAACAGGATAACTATGGCTATACCTTC. It codes for CSARDKQDNYGYTF.